The clone carrying this T cell receptor beta chain was counted at least ten times. What it recognizes is unknown. Using unique molecular identifiers, the investigators prepared the TCRbeta library. TCRdb fed the PCR reads into MiXCR, producing one record per CDR3 protein. There are roughly 300,000 distinct CDR3 sequences in the sample; roughly 11% occur only once, and 23% lies in the top ten. This entry comes from a study of T-cell reconstitution after alpha-beta-depleted transplantation in children. Study-wide results and caveats: One year after transplant, T-cell counts and diversity came mostly from newly produced T cells. Reportedly, only several hundred clones from non-depleted graft cells drove alpha-beta T-cell counts at about two months.

V was pared by 6 bases and J by 4 bases, with 4 bases of the junction left unmatched. There are 14 residues in the CDR3. The chain employs TRBV12-3 or TRBV12-4 and TRBJ1-1; 11 bases fit TRBD1. This TCR was sampled from a male patient aged 2-10 years who had a stem cell transplant for chronic granulomatous disease, so the T cells may come from the graft donor. The specimen comprised peripheral blood, sampled 180 days after TCRalphabeta/CD19-depleted stem cell transplant. The CDR3 here is CASSLGQGVTEAFF. The CDR3 DNA reads as TGTGCCAGCAGCCTGGGACAGGGGGTCACTGAAGCTTTCTTT.